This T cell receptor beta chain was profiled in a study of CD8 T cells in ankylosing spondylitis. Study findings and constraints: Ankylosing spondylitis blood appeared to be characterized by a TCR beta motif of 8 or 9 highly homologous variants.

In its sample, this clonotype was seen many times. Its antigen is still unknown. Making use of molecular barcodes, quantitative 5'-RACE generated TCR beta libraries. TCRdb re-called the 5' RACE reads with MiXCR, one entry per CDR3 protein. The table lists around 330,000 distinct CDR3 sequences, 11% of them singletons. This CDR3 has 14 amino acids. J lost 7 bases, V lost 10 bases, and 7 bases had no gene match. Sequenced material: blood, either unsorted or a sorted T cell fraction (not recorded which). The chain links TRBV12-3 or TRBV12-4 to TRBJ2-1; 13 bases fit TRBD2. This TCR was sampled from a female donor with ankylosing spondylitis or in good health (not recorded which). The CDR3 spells CATRLAGGGNEQFF. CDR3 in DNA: TGTGCCACCAGACTAGCGGGAGGTGGGAATGAGCAGTTCTTC.